This T cell receptor (beta chain) was sequenced in a study of CD8+ T cells in alopecia areata. Study findings and constraints: Tofacitinib produced a significant decrease in scalp clonality and in expanded CD8+ clones among the top 100. Compared with mice, patients displayed less clear TCR sharing, possibly for HLA-related reasons.

Following RNA extraction, reverse transcription yielded cDNA that acted as the sequencing template. Some clones are missing from TCRdb's copy, which holds only in-frame ones; the method was immunoSEQ multiplex PCR. The sample contains 200,000 to 250,000 clones, less than 65% of which appear only once. The treatment was: oral pan-JAK inhibitor, 5-10 mg twice daily. Sorting of CD4+ and CD8+ T cells was performed on PBMCs. This clone was detected only once. What it binds is unknown. This material consisted of CD4+ T cells sorted from blood, taken at week 4, from a patient treated with tofacitinib. This clonotype was sampled from a human donor with alopecia areata.

In DNA form, the CDR3 reads TGTGCTAGTGGTTTGGTCGTAACAGGGGACACAGATACGCAGTATTTT. Amino acids: CASGLVVTGDTDTQYF. V and J are TRBV12-5 and TRBJ2-3, with 7 bases identical to TRBD1. The CDR3 sequence is 16 residues long. Germline CDR1 and CDR2: LGHNT and FRNRAP. Trimming took 0 bases from V and 2 from J; bases not matched to a gene: 5. Full variable domain (missing parts from reference TRBV12-5 and TRBJ2-3): DARVTQTPRHKVTEMGQEVTMRCQPILGHNTVFWYRQTMMQGLELLAYFRNRAPLDDSGMPKDRFSAEMPDATLATLKIQPSEPRDSAVYFCASGLVVTGDTDTQYFGPGTRLTVL.